The 9 T cell receptor beta chains below all came from one sample that was sequenced in a study of cytomegalovirus exposure and HLA in healthy donors. In the PCR, 60 Vbeta and 13 Jbeta primers were used. This table comes from immunoSEQ multiplex PCR, and its TCRdb copy is limited to in-frame clones, with some not included. The sample includes about 140,000 clones, approximately 73% seen only once; the top ten take roughly 1.3%. Material for sequencing was PBMCs. These receptors were obtained from a middle-aged woman in good health and CMV-seronegative.

This chain links TRBV28 with TRBJ1-1, with D uncertain. This CDR3 is built from 12 residues. CDR1 is MDHEN and CDR2 is SYDVKM in the germline V gene. The V end was cut by 6 bases, the J end by 0 bases, with 5 bases between. The CDR3 DNA is TGTGCCAGCAGATCAGTGAACACTGAAGCTTTCTTT. Its protein is CASRSVNTEAFF.

The chain joins TRBV5-4 to TRBJ1-4; TRBD1 matches at 9 bases. Trimming cost V 2 bases and J 5 bases; bases outside gene matches: 1. Germline-derived CDR1 and CDR2 are SGHNT and YYREEE (reference sequence). The CDR3 loop spans 14 amino acids. The CDR3 spells CASSLGTGNEKLFF. Here the CDR3 DNA reads TGTGCCAGCAGCTTAGGGACAGGGAATGAAAAACTGTTTTTT.

Only a few counts were recorded for this clone. The rearrangement joins TRBV29-1 to TRBJ1-1; D is perhaps TRBD1 (5 bases). The CDR3 has 12 amino acids. The germline V gene encodes CDR1 SQVTM and CDR2 ANQGSEA. Trimming pared 3 bases from V and 1 base from J, leaving 6 bases between. CDR3 coding DNA: TGCAGCGTTGATACAGGGAACACTGAAGCTTTCTTT. Protein sequence: CSVDTGNTEAFF.

J is TRBJ1-5 and V is TRBV28, with a possible D match to TRBD1 (5 bases). Trimming pared 8 bases from V and 2 bases from J, leaving 16 bases between. The CDR3 totals 15 residues. Looked up from germline, CDR1 is MDHEN and CDR2 is SYDVKM. CDR3 residues: CASQLGGSGNQPQHF. CDR3 sequence (DNA): TGTGCCAGCCAATTGGGGGGGTCAGGCAATCAGCCCCAGCATTTT. Supplemented by reference TRBV28 and TRBJ1-5, the full variable domain reads DVKVTQSSRYLVKRTGEKVFLECVQDMDHENMFWYRQDPGLGLRLIYFSYDVKMKEKGDIPEGYSVSREKKERFSLILESASTNQTSMYLCASQLGGSGNQPQHFGDGTRLSIL.

This chain links TRBV19 with TRBJ1-5; D may be TRBD1 (5 bases). This CDR3 is 12 amino acids long. Germline lookup yields CDR1 LNHDA and CDR2 SQIVND (reference sequence). V was clipped by 11 bases and J by 4 bases, with 12 bases between them. The CDR3: CACREGNQPQHF. CDR3 sequence (DNA): TGTGCCTGCCGGGAGGGGAATCAGCCCCAGCATTTT.

This chain connects TRBV10-3 to TRBJ2-7, with 7 positions matching TRBD1. V shed 3 bases and J 5 bases; nucleotides not matched to a gene: 7. The CDR3 length is 14 residues. CDR1 and CDR2 (germline): ENHRY, SYGVKD. CDR3 coding DNA: TGTGCCATCAGTGAATCGACAGGGAGCCACGAGCAGTACTTC. It specifies CAISESTGSHEQYF.

This chain connects TRBV5-1 to TRBJ1-1, with 8 bases identical to TRBD1. Germline V gene sequence: CDR1 SGHRS, CDR2 YFSETQ. This CDR3 contains 16 residues. V was pared by 3 bases and J by 0 bases, with 7 bases of the junction left unmatched. The CDR3 sequence is CASSSGQGGMNTEAFF. The CDR3 nucleotides read TGCGCCAGCAGCTCTGGACAGGGAGGGATGAACACTGAAGCTTTCTTT.

The chain is built from TRBV7-9 and TRBJ2-3, with a possible D match to TRBD1 (5 bases). The V end lost 1 base, the J end lost 6 bases, and 11 bases lay between the germline ends. Germline assignment: CDR1 SEHNR and CDR2 FQNEAQ (reference sequence). This CDR3 region has 14 residues. CDR3 bases: TGTGCCAGCAGCTTAGTTGCAGGGCCGGATACGCAGTATTTT. This gives the protein CASSLVAGPDTQYF.

CDR3 DNA sequence: TGTGCCAGCAGGATCGCCCTCGAGAGGGCGGCAGATACGCAGTATTTT. It yields the protein CASRIALERAADTQYF. The V and J genes are TRBV27 and TRBJ2-3; a possible D gene is TRBD2 (5 bases). CDR1 MNHEY and CDR2 SMNVEV come from the germline V gene (reference sequence). Trimming cost V 6 bases and J 4 bases, with 20 bases left between them. This CDR3 comprises 16 residues.